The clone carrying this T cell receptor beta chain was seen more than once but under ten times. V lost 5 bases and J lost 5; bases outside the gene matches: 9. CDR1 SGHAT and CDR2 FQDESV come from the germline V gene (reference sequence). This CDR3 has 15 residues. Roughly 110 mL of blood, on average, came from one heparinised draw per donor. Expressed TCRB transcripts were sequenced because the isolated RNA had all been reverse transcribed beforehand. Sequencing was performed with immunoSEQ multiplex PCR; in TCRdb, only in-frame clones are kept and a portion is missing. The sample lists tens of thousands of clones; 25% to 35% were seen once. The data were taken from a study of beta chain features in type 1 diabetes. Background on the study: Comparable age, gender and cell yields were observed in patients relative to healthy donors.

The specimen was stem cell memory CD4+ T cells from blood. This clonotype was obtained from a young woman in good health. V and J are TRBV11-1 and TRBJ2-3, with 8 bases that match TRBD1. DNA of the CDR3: TGTGCCAGCAGCGCGAGACAGGGGTCGAGAGATACGCAGTATTTT. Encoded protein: CASSARQGSRDTQYF.